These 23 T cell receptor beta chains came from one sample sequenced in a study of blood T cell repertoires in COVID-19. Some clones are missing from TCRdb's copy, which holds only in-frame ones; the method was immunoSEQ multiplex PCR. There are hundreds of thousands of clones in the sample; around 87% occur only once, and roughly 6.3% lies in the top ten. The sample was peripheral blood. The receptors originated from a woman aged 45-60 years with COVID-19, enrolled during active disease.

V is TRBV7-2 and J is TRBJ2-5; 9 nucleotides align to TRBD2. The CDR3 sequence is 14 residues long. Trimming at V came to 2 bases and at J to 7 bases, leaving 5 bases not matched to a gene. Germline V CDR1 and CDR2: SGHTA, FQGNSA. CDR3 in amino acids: CASSLPGLAATQYF. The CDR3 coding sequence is TGTGCCAGCAGCTTACCGGGACTAGCCGCGACCCAGTACTTC.

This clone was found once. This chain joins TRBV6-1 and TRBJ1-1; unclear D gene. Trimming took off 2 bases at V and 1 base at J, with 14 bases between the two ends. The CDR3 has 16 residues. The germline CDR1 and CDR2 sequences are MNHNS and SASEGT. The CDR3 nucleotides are TGTGCCAGCAGTGAAACGTCGCGTACGCAGAACACTGAAGCTTTCTTT. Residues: CASSETSRTQNTEAFF.

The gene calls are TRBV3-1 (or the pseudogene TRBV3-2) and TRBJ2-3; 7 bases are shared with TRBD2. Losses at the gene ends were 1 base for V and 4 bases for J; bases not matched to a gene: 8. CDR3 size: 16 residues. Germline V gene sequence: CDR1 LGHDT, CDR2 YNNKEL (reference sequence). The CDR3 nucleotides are TGTGCCAGCAGCCAAGGAGCGGGATGGGCGCCAGATACGCAGTATTTT. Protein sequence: CASSQGAGWAPDTQYF.

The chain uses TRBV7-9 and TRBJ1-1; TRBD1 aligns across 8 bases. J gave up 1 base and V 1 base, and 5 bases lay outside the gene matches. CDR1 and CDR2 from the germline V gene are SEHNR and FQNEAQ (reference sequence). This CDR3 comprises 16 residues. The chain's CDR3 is CASSLGGTGRNTEAFF. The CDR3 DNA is TGTGCCAGCAGCTTAGGAGGGACAGGACGGAACACTGAAGCTTTCTTT.

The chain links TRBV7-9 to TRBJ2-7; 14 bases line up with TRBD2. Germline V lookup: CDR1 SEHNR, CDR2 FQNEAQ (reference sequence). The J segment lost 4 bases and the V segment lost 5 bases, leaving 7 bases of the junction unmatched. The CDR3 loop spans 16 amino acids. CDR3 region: CASSPPGLAGVYEQYF. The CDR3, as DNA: TGTGCCAGCAGCCCACCGGGACTAGCGGGAGTGTACGAGCAGTACTTC.

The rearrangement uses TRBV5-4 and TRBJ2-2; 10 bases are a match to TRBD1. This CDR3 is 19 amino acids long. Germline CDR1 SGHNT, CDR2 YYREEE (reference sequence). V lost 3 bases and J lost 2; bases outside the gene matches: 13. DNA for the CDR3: TGTGCCAGCAGCTCAGGGACAGGGGCGCGACATACCAACACCGGGGAGCTGTTTTTT. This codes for CASSSGTGARHTNTGELFF.

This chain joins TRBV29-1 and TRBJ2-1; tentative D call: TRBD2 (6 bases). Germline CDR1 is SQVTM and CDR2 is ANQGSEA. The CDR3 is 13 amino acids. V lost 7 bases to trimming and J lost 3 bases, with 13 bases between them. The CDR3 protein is CSASTSLYNEQFF. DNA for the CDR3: TGCAGCGCCTCTACTAGCCTCTACAATGAGCAGTTCTTC.

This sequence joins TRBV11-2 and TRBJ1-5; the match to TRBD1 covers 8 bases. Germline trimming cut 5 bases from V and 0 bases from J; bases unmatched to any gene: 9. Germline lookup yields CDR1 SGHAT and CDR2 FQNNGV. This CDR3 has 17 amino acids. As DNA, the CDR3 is TGTGCCAGCAGCCCCGGAACAGGGGGTTATAGCAATCAGCCCCAGCATTTT. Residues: CASSPGTGGYSNQPQHF.

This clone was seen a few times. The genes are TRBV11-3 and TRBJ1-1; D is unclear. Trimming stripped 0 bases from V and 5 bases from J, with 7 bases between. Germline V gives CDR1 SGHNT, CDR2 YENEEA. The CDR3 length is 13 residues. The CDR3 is CASSLDGQTEAFF. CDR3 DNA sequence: TGTGCCAGCAGCTTAGATGGGCAGACTGAAGCTTTCTTT.

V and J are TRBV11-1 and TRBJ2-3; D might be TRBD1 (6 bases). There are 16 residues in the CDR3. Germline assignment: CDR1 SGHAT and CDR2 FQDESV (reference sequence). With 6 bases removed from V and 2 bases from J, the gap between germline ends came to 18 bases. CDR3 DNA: TGTGCCAGCAGTCGTAGTGGGGGCGTTTTCACAGATACGCAGTATTTT. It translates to CASSRSGGVFTDTQYF.

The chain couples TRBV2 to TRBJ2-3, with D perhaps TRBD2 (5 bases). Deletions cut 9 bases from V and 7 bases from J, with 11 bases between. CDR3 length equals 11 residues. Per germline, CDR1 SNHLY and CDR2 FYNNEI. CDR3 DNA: TGTGCCAGGAAGCGAGGGTATACGCAGTATTTT. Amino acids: CARKRGYTQYF. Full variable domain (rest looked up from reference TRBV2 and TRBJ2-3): EPEVTQTPSHQVTQMGQEVILRCVPISNHLYFYWYRQILGQKVEFLVSFYNNEISEKSEIFDDQFSVERPDGSNFTLKIRSTKLEDSAMYFCARKRGYTQYFGPGTRLTVL.

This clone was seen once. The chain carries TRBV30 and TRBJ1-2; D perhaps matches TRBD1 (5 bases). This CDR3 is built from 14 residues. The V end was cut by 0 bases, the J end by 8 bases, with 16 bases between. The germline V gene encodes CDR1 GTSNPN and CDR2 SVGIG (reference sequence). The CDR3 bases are TGTGCCTGGAGTGTTGTTCCGTCTGGACAAGGCTACACCTTC. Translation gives CAWSVVPSGQGYTF.

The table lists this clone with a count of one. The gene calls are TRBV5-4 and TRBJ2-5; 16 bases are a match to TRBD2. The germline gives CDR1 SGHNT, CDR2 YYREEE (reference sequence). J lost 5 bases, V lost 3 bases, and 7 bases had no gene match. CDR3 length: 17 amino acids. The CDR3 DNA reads TGTGCCAGCAGCTGGGGACTAGCGGGAGGGGCGGGTGAGACCCAGTACTTC. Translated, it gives CASSWGLAGGAGETQYF.

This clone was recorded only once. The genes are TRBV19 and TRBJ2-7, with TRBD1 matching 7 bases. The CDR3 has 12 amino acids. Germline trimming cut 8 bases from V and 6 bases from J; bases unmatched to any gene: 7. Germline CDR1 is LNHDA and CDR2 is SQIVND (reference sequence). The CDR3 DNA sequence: TGTGCCAGTTCTGACAGGGCGGGCGAGCAGTACTTC. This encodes CASSDRAGEQYF. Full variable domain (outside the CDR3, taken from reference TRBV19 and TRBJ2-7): DGGITQSPKYLFRKEGQNVTLSCEQNLNHDAMYWYRQDPGQGLRLIYYSQIVNDFQKGDIAEGYSVSREKKESFPLTVTSAQKNPTAFYLCASSDRAGEQYFGPGTRLTVT.

Here the CDR3 DNA reads TGTGCCGGAACTAGGGCAAACTCCCCGGGTCGGCAGTTCTTC. Translation: CAGTRANSPGRQFF. The chain joins TRBV30 to TRBJ2-1, with a possible D match to TRBD2 (5 bases). The germline V gene encodes CDR1 GTSNPN and CDR2 SVGIG (reference sequence). The CDR3 length is 14 residues. Trimming left V 8 bases short and J 12 bases short, with 26 bases between.

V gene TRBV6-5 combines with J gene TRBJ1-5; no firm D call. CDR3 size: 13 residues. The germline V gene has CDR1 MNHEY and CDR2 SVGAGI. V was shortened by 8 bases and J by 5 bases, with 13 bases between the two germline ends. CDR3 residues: CASREFPYQPQHF. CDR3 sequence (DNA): TGTGCCAGCCGAGAGTTCCCTTATCAGCCCCAGCATTTT.

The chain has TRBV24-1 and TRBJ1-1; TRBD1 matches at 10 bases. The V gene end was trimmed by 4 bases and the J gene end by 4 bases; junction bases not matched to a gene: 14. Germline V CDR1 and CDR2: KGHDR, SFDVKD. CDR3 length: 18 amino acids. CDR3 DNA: TGTGCCACCAGTGACCCAACCCCGGGACAGGGGAGTGTCACTGAAGCTTTCTTT. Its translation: CATSDPTPGQGSVTEAFF.

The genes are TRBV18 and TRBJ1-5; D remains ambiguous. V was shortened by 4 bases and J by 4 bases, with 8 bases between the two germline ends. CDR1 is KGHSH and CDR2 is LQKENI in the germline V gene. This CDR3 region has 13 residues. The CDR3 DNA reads TGTGCCAGCTCACAGAGTTCTAATCAGCCCCAGCATTTT. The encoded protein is CASSQSSNQPQHF.

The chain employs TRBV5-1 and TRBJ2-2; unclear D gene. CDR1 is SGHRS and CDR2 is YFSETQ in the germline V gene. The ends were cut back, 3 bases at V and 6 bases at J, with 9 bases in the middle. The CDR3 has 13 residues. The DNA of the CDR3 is TGCGCCAGCAGCTCCCTACCCCCCGGGGAGCTGTTTTTT. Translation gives CASSSLPPGELFF.

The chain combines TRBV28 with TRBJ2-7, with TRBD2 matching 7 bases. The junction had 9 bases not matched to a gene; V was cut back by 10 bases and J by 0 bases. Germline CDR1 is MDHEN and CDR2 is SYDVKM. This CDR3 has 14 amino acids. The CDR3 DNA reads TGTGCCACGCGGGGGACCGATTTCTCCTACGAGCAGTACTTC. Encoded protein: CATRGTDFSYEQYF.

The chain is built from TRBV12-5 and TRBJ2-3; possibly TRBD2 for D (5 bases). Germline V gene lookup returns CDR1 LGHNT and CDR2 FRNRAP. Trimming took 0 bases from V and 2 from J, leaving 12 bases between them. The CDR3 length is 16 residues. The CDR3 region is CASGLVLGGYTDTQYF. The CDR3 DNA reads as TGTGCTAGTGGTTTGGTACTCGGCGGGTACACAGATACGCAGTATTTT.

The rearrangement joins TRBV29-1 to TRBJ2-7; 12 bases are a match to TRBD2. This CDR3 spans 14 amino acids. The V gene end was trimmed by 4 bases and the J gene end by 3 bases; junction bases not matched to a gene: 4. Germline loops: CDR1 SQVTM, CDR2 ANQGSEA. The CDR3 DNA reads TGCAGCGTTGTTGCGACTAGCGGGAGCTACGAGCAGTACTTC. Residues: CSVVATSGSYEQYF.

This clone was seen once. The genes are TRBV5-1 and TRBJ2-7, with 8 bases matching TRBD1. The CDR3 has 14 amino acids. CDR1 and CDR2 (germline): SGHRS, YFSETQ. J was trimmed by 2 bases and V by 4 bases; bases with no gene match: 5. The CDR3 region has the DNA TGCGCCAGCAGCGCCTTGACAGGGGCCTACGAGCAGTACTTC. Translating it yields CASSALTGAYEQYF.